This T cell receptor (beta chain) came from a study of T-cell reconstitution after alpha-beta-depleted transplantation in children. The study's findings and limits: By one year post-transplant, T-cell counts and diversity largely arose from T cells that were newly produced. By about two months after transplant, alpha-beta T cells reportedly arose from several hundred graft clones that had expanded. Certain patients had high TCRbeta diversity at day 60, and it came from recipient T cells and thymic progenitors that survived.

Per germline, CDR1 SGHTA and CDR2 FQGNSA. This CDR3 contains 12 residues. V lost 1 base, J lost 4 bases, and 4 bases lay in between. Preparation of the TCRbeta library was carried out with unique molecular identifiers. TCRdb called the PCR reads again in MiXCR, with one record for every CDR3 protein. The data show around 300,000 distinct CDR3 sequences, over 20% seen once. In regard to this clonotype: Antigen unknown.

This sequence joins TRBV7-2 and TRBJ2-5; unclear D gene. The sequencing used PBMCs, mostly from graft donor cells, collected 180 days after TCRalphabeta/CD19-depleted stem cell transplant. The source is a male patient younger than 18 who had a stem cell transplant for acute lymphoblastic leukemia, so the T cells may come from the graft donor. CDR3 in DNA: TGTGCCAGCAGCTTAGTCATAGAGACCCAGTACTTC. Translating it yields CASSLVIETQYF.